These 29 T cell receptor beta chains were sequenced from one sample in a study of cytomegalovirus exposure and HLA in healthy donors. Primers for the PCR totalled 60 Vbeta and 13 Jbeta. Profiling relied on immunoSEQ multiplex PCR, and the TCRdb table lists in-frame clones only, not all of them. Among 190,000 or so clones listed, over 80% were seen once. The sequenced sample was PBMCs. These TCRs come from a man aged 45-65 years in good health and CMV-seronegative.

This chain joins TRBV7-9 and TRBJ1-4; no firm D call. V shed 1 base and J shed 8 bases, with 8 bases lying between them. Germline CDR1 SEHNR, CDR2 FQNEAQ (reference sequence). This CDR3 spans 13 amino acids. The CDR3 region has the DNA TGTGCCAGCAGCTTAGATGTTGGCGAAAAACTGTTTTTT. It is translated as CASSLDVGEKLFF.

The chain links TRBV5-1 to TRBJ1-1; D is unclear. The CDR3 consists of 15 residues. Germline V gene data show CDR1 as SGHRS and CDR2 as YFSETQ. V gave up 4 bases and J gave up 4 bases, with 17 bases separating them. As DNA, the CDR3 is TGCGCCAGCAGCACGGACGGACGCGGGTCCACTGAAGCTTTCTTT. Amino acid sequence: CASSTDGRGSTEAFF.

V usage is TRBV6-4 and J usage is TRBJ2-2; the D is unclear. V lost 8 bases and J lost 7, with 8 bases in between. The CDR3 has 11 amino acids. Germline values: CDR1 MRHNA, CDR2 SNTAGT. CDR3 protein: CASPSGGELFF. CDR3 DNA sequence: TGTGCCAGCCCCTCGGGCGGGGAGCTGTTTTTT.

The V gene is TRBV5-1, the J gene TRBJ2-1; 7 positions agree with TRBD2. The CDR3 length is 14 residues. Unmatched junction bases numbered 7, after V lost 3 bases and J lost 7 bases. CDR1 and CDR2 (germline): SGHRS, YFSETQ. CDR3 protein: CASSSAGRVNEQFF. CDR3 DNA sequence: TGCGCCAGCAGCTCAGCGGGGCGCGTAAATGAGCAGTTCTTC.

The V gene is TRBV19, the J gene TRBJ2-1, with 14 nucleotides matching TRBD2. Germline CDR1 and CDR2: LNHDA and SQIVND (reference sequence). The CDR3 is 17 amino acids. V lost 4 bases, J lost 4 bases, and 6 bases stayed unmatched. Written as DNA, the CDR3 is TGTGCCAGTAGTACCCCCAGGACTAGCGGGGGGTACAATGAGCAGTTCTTC. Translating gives CASSTPRTSGGYNEQFF.

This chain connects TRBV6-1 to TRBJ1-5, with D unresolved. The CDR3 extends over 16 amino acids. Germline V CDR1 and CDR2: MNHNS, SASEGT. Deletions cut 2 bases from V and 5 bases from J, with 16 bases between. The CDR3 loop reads CASSENPQYRDQPQHF. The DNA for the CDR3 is TGTGCCAGCAGTGAAAATCCCCAATATCGGGATCAGCCCCAGCATTTT.

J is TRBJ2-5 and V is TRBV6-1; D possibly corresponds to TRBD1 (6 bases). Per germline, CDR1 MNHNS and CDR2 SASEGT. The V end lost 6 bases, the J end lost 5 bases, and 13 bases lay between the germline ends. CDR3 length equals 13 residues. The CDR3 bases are TGTGCCAGCAGCCTCGTGGGGGCGGAGACCCAGTACTTC. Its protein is CASSLVGAETQYF.

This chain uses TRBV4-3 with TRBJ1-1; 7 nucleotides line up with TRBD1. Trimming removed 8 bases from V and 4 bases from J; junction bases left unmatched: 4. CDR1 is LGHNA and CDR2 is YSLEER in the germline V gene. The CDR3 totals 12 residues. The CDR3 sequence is CASGRQGTEAFF. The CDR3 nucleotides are TGCGCCAGCGGAAGACAGGGCACTGAAGCTTTCTTT.

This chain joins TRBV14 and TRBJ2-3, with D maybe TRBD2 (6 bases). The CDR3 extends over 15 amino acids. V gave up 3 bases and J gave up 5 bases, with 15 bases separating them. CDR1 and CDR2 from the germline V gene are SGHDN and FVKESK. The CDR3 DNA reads TGTGCCAGCAGCCAGTTGGGCGGGGTGGTAGATACGCAGTATTTT. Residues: CASSQLGGVVDTQYF.

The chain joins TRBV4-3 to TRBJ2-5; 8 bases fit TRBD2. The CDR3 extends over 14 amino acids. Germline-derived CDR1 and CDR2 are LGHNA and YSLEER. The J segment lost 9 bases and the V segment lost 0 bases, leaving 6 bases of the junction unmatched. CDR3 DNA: TGCGCCAGCAGCCAAGATTTTCAGGGACTAGCCCAGTACTTC. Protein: CASSQDFQGLAQYF.

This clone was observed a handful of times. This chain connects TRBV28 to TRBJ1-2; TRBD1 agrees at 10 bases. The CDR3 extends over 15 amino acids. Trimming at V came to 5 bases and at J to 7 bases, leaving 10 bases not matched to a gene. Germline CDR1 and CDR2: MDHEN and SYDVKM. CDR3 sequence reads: CASSHGDRGFGGYTF. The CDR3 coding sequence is TGTGCCAGCAGTCATGGGGACAGGGGATTTGGTGGCTACACCTTC.

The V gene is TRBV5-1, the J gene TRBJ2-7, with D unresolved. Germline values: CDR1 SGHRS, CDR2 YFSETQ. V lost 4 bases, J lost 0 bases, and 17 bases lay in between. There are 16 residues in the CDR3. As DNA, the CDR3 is TGCGCCAGCAGCCCCAGCGTACGACCGGTCTCCTACGAGCAGTACTTC. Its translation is CASSPSVRPVSYEQYF.

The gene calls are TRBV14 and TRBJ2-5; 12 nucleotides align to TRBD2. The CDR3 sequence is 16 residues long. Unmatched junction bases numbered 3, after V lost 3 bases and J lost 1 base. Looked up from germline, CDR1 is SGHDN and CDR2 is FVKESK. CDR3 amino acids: CASSQPGLAGQETQYF. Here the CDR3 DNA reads TGTGCCAGCAGCCAGCCGGGACTAGCGGGCCAAGAGACCCAGTACTTC.

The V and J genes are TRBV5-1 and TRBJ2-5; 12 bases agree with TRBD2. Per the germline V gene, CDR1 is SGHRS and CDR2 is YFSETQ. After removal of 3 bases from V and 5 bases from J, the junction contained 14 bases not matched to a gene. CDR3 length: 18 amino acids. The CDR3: CASSSLLAGGQTVETQYF. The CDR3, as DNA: TGCGCCAGCAGCTCCTTACTAGCGGGGGGCCAAACGGTGGAGACCCAGTACTTC.

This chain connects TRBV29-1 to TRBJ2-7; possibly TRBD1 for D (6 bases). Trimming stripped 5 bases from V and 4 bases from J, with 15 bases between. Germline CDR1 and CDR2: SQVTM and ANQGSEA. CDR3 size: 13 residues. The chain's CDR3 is CSVNPGRGYEQYF. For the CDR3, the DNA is TGCAGCGTTAACCCCGGCAGGGGTTACGAGCAGTACTTC.

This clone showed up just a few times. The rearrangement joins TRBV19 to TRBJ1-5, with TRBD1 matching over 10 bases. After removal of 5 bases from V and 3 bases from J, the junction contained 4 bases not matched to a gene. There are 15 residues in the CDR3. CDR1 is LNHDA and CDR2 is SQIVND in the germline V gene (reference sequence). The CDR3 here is CASSRDRGLNQPQHF. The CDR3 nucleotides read TGTGCCAGTAGTCGAGACAGGGGGCTCAATCAGCCCCAGCATTTT.

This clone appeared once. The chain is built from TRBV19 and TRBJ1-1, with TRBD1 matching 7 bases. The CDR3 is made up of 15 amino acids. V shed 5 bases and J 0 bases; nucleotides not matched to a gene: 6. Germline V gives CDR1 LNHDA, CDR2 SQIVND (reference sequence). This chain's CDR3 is CASSADRVMNTEAFF. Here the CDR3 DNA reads TGTGCCAGTAGTGCCGACAGGGTTATGAACACTGAAGCTTTCTTT. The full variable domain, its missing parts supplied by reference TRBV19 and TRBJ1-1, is DGGITQSPKYLFRKEGQNVTLSCEQNLNHDAMYWYRQDPGQGLRLIYYSQIVNDFQKGDIAEGYSVSREKKESFPLTVTSAQKNPTAFYLCASSADRVMNTEAFFGQGTRLTVV.

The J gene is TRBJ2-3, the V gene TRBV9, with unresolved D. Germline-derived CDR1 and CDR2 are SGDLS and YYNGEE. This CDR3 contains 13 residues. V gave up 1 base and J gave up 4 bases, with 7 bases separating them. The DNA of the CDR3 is TGTGCCAGCAGCGTACCAAGCGCAGATACGCAGTATTTT. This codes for CASSVPSADTQYF. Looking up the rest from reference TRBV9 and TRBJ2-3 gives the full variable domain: DSGVTQTPKHLITATGQRVTLRCSPRSGDLSVYWYQQSLDQGLQFLIQYYNGEERAKGNILERFSAQQFPDLHSELNLSSLELGDSALYFCASSVPSADTQYFGPGTRLTVL.

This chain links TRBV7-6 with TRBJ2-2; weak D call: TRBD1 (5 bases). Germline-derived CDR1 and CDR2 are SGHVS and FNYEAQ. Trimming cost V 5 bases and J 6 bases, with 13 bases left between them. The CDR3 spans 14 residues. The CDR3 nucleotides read TGTGCCAGCAGCCCAGAAAGGGGCGCCGGGGAGCTGTTTTTT. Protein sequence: CASSPERGAGELFF.

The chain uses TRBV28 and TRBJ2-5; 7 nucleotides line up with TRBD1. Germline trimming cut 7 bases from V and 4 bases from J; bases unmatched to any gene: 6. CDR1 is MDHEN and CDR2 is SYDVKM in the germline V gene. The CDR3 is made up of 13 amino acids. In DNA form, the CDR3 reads TGTGCCAGCATAGGAGCAGGGGGAGAGACCCAGTACTTC. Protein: CASIGAGGETQYF.

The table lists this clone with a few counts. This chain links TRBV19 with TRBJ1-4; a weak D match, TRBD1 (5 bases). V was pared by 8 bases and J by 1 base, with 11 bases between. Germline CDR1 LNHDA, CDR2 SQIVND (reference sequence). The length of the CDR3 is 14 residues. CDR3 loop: CASSRDLTNEKLFF. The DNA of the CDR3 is TGTGCCAGTTCCCGGGACTTAACTAATGAAAAACTGTTTTTT.

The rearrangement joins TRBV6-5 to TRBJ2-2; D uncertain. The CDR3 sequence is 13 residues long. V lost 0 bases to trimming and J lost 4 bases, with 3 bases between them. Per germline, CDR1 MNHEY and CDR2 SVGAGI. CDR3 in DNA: TGTGCCAGCAGTTACTCGAGCACCGGGGAGCTGTTTTTT. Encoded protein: CASSYSSTGELFF.

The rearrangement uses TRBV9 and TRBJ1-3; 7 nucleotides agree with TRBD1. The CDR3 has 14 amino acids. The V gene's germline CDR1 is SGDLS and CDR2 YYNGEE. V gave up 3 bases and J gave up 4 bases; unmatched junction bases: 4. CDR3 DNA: TGTGCCAGCAGCGGAACAGGGGTCGGAAACACCATATATTTT. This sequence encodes CASSGTGVGNTIYF. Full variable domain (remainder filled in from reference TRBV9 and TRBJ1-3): DSGVTQTPKHLITATGQRVTLRCSPRSGDLSVYWYQQSLDQGLQFLIQYYNGEERAKGNILERFSAQQFPDLHSELNLSSLELGDSALYFCASSGTGVGNTIYFGEGSWLTVV.

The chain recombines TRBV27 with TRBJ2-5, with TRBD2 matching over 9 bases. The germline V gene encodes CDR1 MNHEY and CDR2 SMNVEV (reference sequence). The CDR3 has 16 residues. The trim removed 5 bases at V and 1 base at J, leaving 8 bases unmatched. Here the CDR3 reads CASSKGGGVTQETQYF. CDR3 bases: TGTGCCAGCAGTAAGGGCGGGGGGGTAACCCAAGAGACCCAGTACTTC.

CDR3 sequence reads: CASSFWRGGQKDQETQYF. Written as DNA, the CDR3 is TGTGCCAGCAGTTTTTGGCGGGGGGGCCAAAAGGACCAAGAGACCCAGTACTTC. This chain joins TRBV27 and TRBJ2-5, with 9 bases aligning to TRBD2. Germline loops: CDR1 MNHEY, CDR2 SMNVEV (reference sequence). J lost 0 bases, V lost 3 bases, and 11 bases had no gene match. The CDR3 runs 18 residues.

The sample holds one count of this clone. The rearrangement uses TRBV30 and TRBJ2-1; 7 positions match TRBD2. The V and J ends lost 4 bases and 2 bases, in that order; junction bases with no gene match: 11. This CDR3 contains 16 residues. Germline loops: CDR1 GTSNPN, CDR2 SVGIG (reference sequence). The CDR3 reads CAWTRVAGAAYNEQFF. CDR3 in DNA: TGTGCCTGGACAAGGGTTGCGGGAGCCGCCTACAATGAGCAGTTCTTC.

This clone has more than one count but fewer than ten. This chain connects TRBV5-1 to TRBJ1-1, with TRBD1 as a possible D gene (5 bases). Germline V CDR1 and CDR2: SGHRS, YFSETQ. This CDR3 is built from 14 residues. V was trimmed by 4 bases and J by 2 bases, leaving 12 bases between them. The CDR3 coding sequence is TGCGCCAGCAGCCCCCGGGGGTCTAACACTGAAGCTTTCTTT. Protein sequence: CASSPRGSNTEAFF.

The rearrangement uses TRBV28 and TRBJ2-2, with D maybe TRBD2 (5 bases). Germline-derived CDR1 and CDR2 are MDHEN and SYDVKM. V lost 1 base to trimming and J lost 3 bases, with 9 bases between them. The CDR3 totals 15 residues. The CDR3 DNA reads TGTGCCAGCAGTTTATTCGGGAAATACACCGGGGAGCTGTTTTTT. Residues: CASSLFGKYTGELFF.

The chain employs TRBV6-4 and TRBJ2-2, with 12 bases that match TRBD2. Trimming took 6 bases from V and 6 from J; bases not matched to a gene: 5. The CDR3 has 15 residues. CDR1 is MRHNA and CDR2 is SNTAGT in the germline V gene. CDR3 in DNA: TGTGCCAGCAGGCTACTAGCGGGAGGATCCGGGGAGCTGTTTTTT. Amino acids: CASRLLAGGSGELFF.